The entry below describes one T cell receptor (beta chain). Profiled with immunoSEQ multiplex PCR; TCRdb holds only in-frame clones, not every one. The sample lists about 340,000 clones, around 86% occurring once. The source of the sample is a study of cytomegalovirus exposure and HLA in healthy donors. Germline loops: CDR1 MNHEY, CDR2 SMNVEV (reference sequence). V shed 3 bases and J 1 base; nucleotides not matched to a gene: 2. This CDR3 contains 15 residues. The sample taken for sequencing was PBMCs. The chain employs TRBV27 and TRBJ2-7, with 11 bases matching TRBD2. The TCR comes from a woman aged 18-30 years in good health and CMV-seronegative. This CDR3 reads CASSFLAGGSYEQYF. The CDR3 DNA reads TGTGCCAGCAGTTTTCTAGCGGGAGGATCCTACGAGCAGTACTTC.